The rows below give T cell receptor beta chains drawn from one sample of a study of blood T cells in healthy people across ages. One entry per CDR3 protein, called by TCRdb with MiXCR from the 5' RACE reads. The top ten clones hold about 30% of a sample with approximately 690,000 distinct CDR3 sequences, approximately 40% of them seen once. The sequencing sample was made of blood. The receptors were gathered from an elderly man in good health. Both conserved end residues are part of each CDR3. Fields, in order: clone size, CDR3 length, J gene, V gene, CDR3 protein. Clone size is not always given. Where it is, it says once, few, many or a class for expanded clones.

NA	15	TRBJ2-2	TRBV9	CASSVGRGRTGELFF
few	15	TRBJ1-2	TRBV28	CASSLGTALGPGYTF
NA	15	TRBJ2-3	TRBV5-1	CASSLEGTGIDTQYF
many	13	TRBJ1-2	TRBV9	CASSFTGDYGYTF
few	16	TRBJ1-4	TRBV5-6	CASSLLGTAANEKLFF
NA	16	TRBJ2-2	TRBV7-2	CASSLIPEPSGGELFF
NA	10	TRBJ1-1	TRBV20-1	CSASRGEAFF
NA	15	TRBJ1-6	TRBV28	CASNLFGQINSPLHF
few	12	TRBJ1-1	TRBV13	CASSLPDTEAFF
few	12	TRBJ2-3	TRBV9	CASSVRGDTQYF
few	16	TRBJ2-5	TRBV20-1	CSASRSASGDQETQYF
few	16	TRBJ2-7	TRBV4-3	CASSQDLTGNSYEQYF
NA	13	TRBJ2-1	TRBV30	CAFDRSSYNEQFF
few	14	TRBJ2-7	TRBV3-1	CASSQIAGTYEQYF
few	15	NA	TRBV4-2	CASSQRGGGPYEQYF
few	15	TRBJ2-7	TRBV2	CASSEGVAGGYEQYF
many	15	TRBJ2-5	TRBV12-3/TRBV12-4	CASSLARASGETQYF
many	18	TRBJ2-7	TRBV20-1	CSARPKPGLAENAYEQYF
NA	18	NA	TRBV4-2	CANSQGGWIVETGDEQYF
NA	15	TRBJ2-6	TRBV6-2/TRBV6-3	CASSRRSSGANVLTF
few	16	NA	TRBV14	CANSQVVLAGPGEQYF
once	15	TRBJ2-1	TRBV20-1	CSASSGTGGFNEQFF
few	13	TRBJ2-7	TRBV10-3	CAIGAVDSYEQYF
NA	14	TRBJ2-5	TRBV18	CASSVGGLINEQYF
NA	16	TRBJ2-7	TRBV27	CASSPKGGWAIYEQYF
NA	17	TRBJ2-3	TRBV6-2/TRBV6-3	CASSYLTGQASTDTQYF
few	11	NA	TRBV6-4	CASSDSHEQYF
NA	13	TRBJ2-1	TRBV5-1	CASSSASGDEQFF
NA	18	TRBJ1-1	TRBV7-2	CASSFRGAGTGTVGEAFF
few	18	TRBJ2-5	TRBV5-6	CASSSWTSGNKRRETQYF
NA	13	TRBJ1-5	TRBV30	CAWSGQINQPQHF
few	16	TRBJ2-5	TRBV7-7	CASSLGLRGGSETQYF
NA	18	TRBJ2-5	TRBV11-1	CASSLIATGGMYQETQYF
NA	17	TRBJ1-5	TRBV7-2	CACSPQRRAGLGQPQHF
NA	13	TRBJ2-3	TRBV12-3/TRBV12-4	CASRPTGGDTQYF
few	15	TRBJ1-6	TRBV7-2	CASSTDRRYNSPLHF
few	13	TRBJ2-4	TRBV20-1	CSALKGGKNIQYF
NA	14	NA	TRBV7-2	CAGSLSGGDETQYF
NA	12	TRBJ2-1	TRBV2	CASRSGRAVGFF
few	15	TRBJ2-1	TRBV4-3	CASSQTTSGYNEQFF
many	15	TRBJ1-2	TRBV18	CASSPVGSTDYGYTF
NA	14	TRBJ2-1	TRBV20-1	CSARDRLARDEQFF
few	15	TRBJ2-3	TRBV6-5	CASSSPSGRTDTQYF
few	15	TRBJ1-2	TRBV6-5	CASSSGVQVVYGYTF
NA	16	TRBJ1-1	TRBV25-1	CASSPLGAGDNTEAFF
many	14	TRBJ2-5	TRBV29-1	CSESGTTPSETQYF
once	12	TRBJ2-7	TRBV25-1	CAGSEFRGQQYF